The entry below gives a single TCR beta chain sequence along with its context. What it binds is not known. This sample stems from a study of OX40 agonist ivuxolimab in advanced cancers. As for the study in general: As their treatment, patients were administered ivuxolimab, an agonistic anti-OX40 (CD134) antibody. Patients received intravenous ivuxolimab every 2 weeks at 0.01 to 10 mg/kg. General study points: Antigen targets of the expanded peripheral T cells went undetermined.

In germline, CDR1 is SGHVS, CDR2 FQNEAQ. V was shortened by 11 bases and J by 0 bases, with 2 bases between the two germline ends. The CDR3 has 10 amino acids. Generated by immunoSEQ multiplex PCR, the TCRdb table keeps only in-frame clones and is missing some. The repertoire holds about 14,000 clones, roughly nine tenths seen once, with approximately 61% in the top ten. Collection of blood occurred at baseline, at cycle 4 day 1, and at cycle 7 day 1. Sequencing used CD4+ or CD8+ T cells sorted from blood, obtained in a trial of the OX40 agonist ivuxolimab. The sequence was obtained from an adult with an advanced solid tumor such as melanoma, head and neck, liver or kidney cancer. This chain joins TRBV7-8 and TRBJ1-3; D gene unclear. Here the CDR3 reads CASSGNTIYF. CDR3 DNA: TGTGCCTCCTCTGGAAACACCATATATTTT. Complete variable domain (other parts from reference TRBV7-8 and TRBJ1-3): GAGVSQSPRYKVAKRGQDVALRCDPISGHVSLFWYQQALGQGPEFLTYFQNEAQLDKSGLPSDRFFAERPEGSVSTLKIQRTQQEDSAVYLCASSGNTIYFGEGSWLTVV.